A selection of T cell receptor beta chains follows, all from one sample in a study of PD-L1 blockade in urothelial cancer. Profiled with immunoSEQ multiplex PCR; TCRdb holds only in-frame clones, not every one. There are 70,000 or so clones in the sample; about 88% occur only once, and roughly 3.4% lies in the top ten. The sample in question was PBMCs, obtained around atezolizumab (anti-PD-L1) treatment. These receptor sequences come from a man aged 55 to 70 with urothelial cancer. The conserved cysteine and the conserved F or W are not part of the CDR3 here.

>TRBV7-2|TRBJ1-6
ASSFMDTALH
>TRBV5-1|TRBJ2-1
ASSPRLENYNEQF
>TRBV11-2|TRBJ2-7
ASSFRSPTSGGDEQY
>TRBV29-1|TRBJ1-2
SVGTSNSGGYT
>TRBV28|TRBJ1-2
VSSQATANYGYT
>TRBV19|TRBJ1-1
ASSISGNTEAF
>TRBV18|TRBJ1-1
ASSLNRQPNTEAF
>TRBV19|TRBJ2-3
ASSMARTDTQY
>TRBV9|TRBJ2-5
ASSPRDRGPQETQY
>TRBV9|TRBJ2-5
ASSEGGALLGETQY
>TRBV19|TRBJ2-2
ASSIGTGASNTGELF
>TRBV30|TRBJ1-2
AWSRVGTYGYT
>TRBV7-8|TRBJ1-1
ASSFGRENTEAF
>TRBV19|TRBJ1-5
ASIGPGGNQPQH